The TCR beta chain described here comes from a study of cytomegalovirus exposure and HLA in healthy donors. Findings and limits, study-wide: Later examination showed HLA-associated TCR beta chains had greater clonal expansion than equally common others.

Healthy bone marrow donors made up the cohort. This clone has just one count. Antigen unknown. Trimming pared 4 bases from V and 3 bases from J, leaving 15 bases between. The CDR3 runs to 15 residues. In germline, CDR1 is SEHNR, CDR2 FQNEAQ (reference sequence). Amplification used 60 Vbeta primers and 13 Jbeta primers. Method: immunoSEQ multiplex PCR; TCRdb's copy keeps in-frame clones and lacks some. Among fewer than 250,000 clones listed, roughly 77% were seen once. This sequence originates from a male donor in good health and CMV-seropositive. The rearrangement links TRBV7-9 to TRBJ2-5, with a weak D call TRBD1 (5 bases). Sequencing used PBMCs. Here the CDR3 DNA reads TGTGCCAGCAGCTCTCTTTCGGCAGGGAAAGAGACCCAGTACTTC. Its translation: CASSSLSAGKETQYF.